Below are 12 T cell receptor beta chains sequenced from a single sample in a study of T-cell reconstitution after alpha-beta-depleted transplantation in children. A TCRbeta library incorporating unique molecular identifiers was prepared. TCRdb independently ran MiXCR on the PCR reads; one entry per CDR3 protein. The table shows about 600,000 distinct CDR3 sequences, with about 11% occurring only once. Sequences were derived from PBMCs from the stem cell graft donor, sampled from the stem cell graft. These receptors were collected from a human donor who donated a stem cell graft to a child with acute myeloid leukemia.

The table lists this clonotype with a few counts. The chain is built from TRBV15 and TRBJ2-3, with D perhaps matching TRBD2 (6 bases). Germline V lookup: CDR1 LNHNV, CDR2 YYDKDF (reference sequence). The CDR3 is 16 amino acids. The V end was cut by 4 bases, the J end by 4 bases, with 18 bases between. The CDR3 spells CATSTRALGGPDTQYF. CDR3 sequence (DNA): TGTGCCACCAGCACTAGGGCCCTCGGAGGGCCAGATACGCAGTATTTT.

This clonotype was recorded a few times. The CDR3 loop reads CAWTDRDTEAFF. CDR3 DNA sequence: TGTGCCTGGACCGACAGAGACACTGAAGCTTTCTTT. V usage is TRBV30 and J usage is TRBJ1-1; D might be TRBD1 (5 bases). The ends were cut back, 4 bases at V and 3 bases at J, with 9 bases in the middle. Germline CDR1 and CDR2: GTSNPN and SVGIG (reference sequence). The CDR3 spans 12 residues.

A few counts support this clonotype. This rearrangement joins TRBV9 to TRBJ2-3; D might be TRBD2 (5 bases). This CDR3 contains 14 residues. The germline V gene has CDR1 SGDLS and CDR2 YYNGEE. Trimming pared 0 bases from V and 2 bases from J, leaving 7 bases between. The CDR3 DNA follows: TGTGCCAGCAGCGTAGAGGACTTCACAGATACGCAGTATTTT. Its protein product is CASSVEDFTDTQYF.

This clonotype appeared a few times. This chain links TRBV29-1 with TRBJ1-4, with D possibly TRBD1 on 5 matching bases. Germline CDR1 and CDR2: SQVTM and ANQGSEA. Trimming took off 4 bases at V and 8 bases at J, with 14 bases between the two ends. The length of the CDR3 is 13 residues. The CDR3 bases are TGCAGCGTTGCAGGGAATATAGGGGAAAAACTGTTTTTT. This encodes CSVAGNIGEKLFF. The full variable domain, completed using reference TRBV29-1 and TRBJ1-4, is SAVISQKPSRDICQRGTSLTIQCQVDSQVTMMFWYRQQPGQSLTLIATANQGSEATYESGFVIDKFPISRPNLTFSTLTVSNMSPEDSSIYLCSVAGNIGEKLFFGSGTQLSVL.

V is TRBV7-2 and J is TRBJ1-5, with TRBD1 as a possible D gene (5 bases). The V gene's germline CDR1 is SGHTA and CDR2 FQGNSA. Trimming took off 2 bases at V and 3 bases at J, with 17 bases between the two ends. The CDR3 consists of 17 residues. In DNA, the CDR3 is TGTGCCAGCAGCTTATGGGGCAGGAACGGGCCCAATCAGCCCCAGCATTTT. Translated, it gives CASSLWGRNGPNQPQHF.

This clonotype has more than one count but fewer than ten. The CDR3 coding sequence is TGCAGCACTACAGGGGTGGGTTTGGGCATTCAGTACTTC. Amino acids: CSTTGVGLGIQYF. The rearrangement joins TRBV29-1 to TRBJ2-4; the match to TRBD1 covers 7 bases. With 8 bases clipped from V and 9 bases from J, the junction kept 13 bases outside the gene matches. This CDR3 comprises 13 residues. Germline CDR1 SQVTM, CDR2 ANQGSEA.

This clonotype was observed at least ten times. The chain joins TRBV10-3 to TRBJ2-5, with TRBD2 as a possible D gene (6 bases). The V gene lost 0 bases and the J gene lost 6 bases, with 11 bases spanning the gap. The length of the CDR3 is 14 residues. The germline V gene encodes CDR1 ENHRY and CDR2 SYGVKD. The CDR3 DNA reads TGTGCCATCAGTGAGTCTGAAGGGAGGAAGACCCAGTACTTC. Translated: CAISESEGRKTQYF.

The gene calls are TRBV5-1 and TRBJ2-2; the match to TRBD2 covers 14 bases. The trim removed 6 bases at V and 4 bases at J, leaving 5 bases unmatched. The CDR3 contains 16 residues. Germline lookup yields CDR1 SGHRS and CDR2 YFSETQ. This CDR3 reads CASTRLAGGSTGELFF. CDR3 coding DNA: TGCGCCAGCACCAGACTAGCGGGAGGGAGCACCGGGGAGCTGTTTTTT.

The chain has TRBV7-3 and TRBJ1-1; the D is unclear. This CDR3 contains 13 residues. Germline lookup yields CDR1 SGHTA and CDR2 FQGTGA. V shed 6 bases and J shed 3 bases, with 11 bases lying between them. The CDR3 loop is CASSRIRDTEAFF. In nucleotides, the CDR3 is TGTGCCAGCAGTCGGATCAGAGACACTGAAGCTTTCTTT. Drawing the rest from reference TRBV7-3 and TRBJ1-1, the complete variable domain is GAGVSQTPSNKVTEKGKYVELRCDPISGHTALYWYRQSLGQGPEFLIYFQGTGAADDSGLPNDRFFAVRPEGSVSTLKIQRTERGDSAVYLCASSRIRDTEAFFGQGTRLTVV.

The CDR3 sequence: CASSSDPGVAGTQYF. CDR3 bases: TGTGCCAGCAGCTCAGATCCAGGGGTCGCTGGTACGCAGTATTTT. This chain links TRBV11-2 with TRBJ2-3; the D gene is possibly TRBD1 (6 bases). There are 15 residues in the CDR3. Trimming shortened V by 4 bases and J by 8 bases, and 19 bases separated the two germline ends. Germline CDR1 and CDR2: SGHAT and FQNNGV. Complete variable domain (other parts from reference TRBV11-2 and TRBJ2-3): EAGVAQSPRYKIIEKRQSVAFWCNPISGHATLYWYQQILGQGPKLLIQFQNNGVVDDSQLPKDRFSAERLKGVDSTLKIQPAKLEDSAVYLCASSSDPGVAGTQYFGPGTRLTVL.

Ten or more counts support this clonotype. The chain carries TRBV5-1 and TRBJ2-1; TRBD2 matches at 7 bases. Germline CDR1 is SGHRS and CDR2 is YFSETQ. The CDR3 is 13 residues long. J gave up 2 bases and V 4 bases, and 0 bases lay outside the gene matches. DNA for the CDR3: TGCGCCAGCAGCAGCGGGACCTACAATGAGCAGTTCTTC. Amino acids: CASSSGTYNEQFF.

A few counts support this clonotype. CDR3 residues: CASSEGGAGNQPQHF. CDR3 coding DNA: TGTGCCAGCAGTGAAGGTGGGGCAGGGAACCAGCCCCAGCATTTT. This chain connects TRBV2 to TRBJ1-5; TRBD1 is a possible D gene (5 bases). From germline, CDR1 is SNHLY and CDR2 FYNNEI. This CDR3 is built from 15 residues. V was clipped by 1 base and J by 7 bases, with 14 bases between them.